The rows below give T cell receptor beta chains drawn from one sample of a study of molecular identifiers for immune sequencing clone quantification. TCRdb redid the calling of the PCR reads with MiXCR, one entry per CDR3 protein. The sample yields about 500,000 distinct CDR3 sequences, about a fifth seen once. The sequenced sample was naive CD8+ T cells from blood, with Jurkat cell RNA spiked in. These receptors originate from a human donor in good health. Some libraries in this study had Jurkat cell RNA spiked in. The CDR3 runs from the conserved cysteine through the conserved F or W. A D gene is named only where the DNA matches it firmly. Only some rows state a clone size, as once, few, many or a class for expanded clones.

D gene	clone size	V gene	J gene	CDR3 protein	CDR3 DNA
TRBD2	few	TRBV4-3	TRBJ2-7	CASSEVGLAGSEQYF	TGCGCCAGCAGCGAAGTGGGACTAGCGGGATCCGAGCAGTACTTC
.	few	TRBV4-3	TRBJ1-2	CASSQDHGVAYYGYTF	TGCGCCAGCAGCCAAGATCACGGGGTGGCTTACTATGGCTACACCTTC
.	.	TRBV4-3	TRBJ1-2	CASSQDRREYGYTF	TGCGCCAGCAGCCAAGACAGGCGAGAATATGGCTACACCTTC
TRBD1	few	TRBV27	TRBJ1-5	CASSPMDRARVSNQPQHF	TGTGCCAGCAGCCCCATGGACAGGGCGAGGGTGAGCAATCAGCCCCAGCATTTT
.	.	TRBV5-6	TRBJ2-7	CASSLVRGRNEQCF	TGTGCCAGCAGCTTGGTAAGGGGAAGGAACGAGCAGTGCTTC
TRBD2	few	TRBV9	TRBJ2-1	CASSGGLAGTYNEQFF	TGTGCCAGCAGCGGAGGACTAGCGGGGACGTACAATGAGCAGTTCTTC
TRBD1	.	TRBV7-9	TRBJ2-3	CASSSGQASTDTQYF	TGTGCCAGCAGCTCCGGACAGGCTAGCACAGATACGCAGTATTTT
.	many	TRBV7-9	TRBJ2-3	CASSLIGGDTQYF	TGTGCCAGCAGCTTAATAGGGGGAGATACGCAGTATTTT
.	few	TRBV28	TRBJ2-1	CASRLGTSAYNEQFF	TGTGCCAGCAGGCTAGGGACTTCAGCCTACAATGAGCAGTTCTTC
TRBD1	many	TRBV29-1	TRBJ1-1	CSVEGRGSLNTEAFF	TGCAGCGTTGAAGGCAGGGGGAGTTTGAACACTGAAGCTTTCTTT
.	few	TRBV6-2/TRBV6-3	TRBJ1-4	CASSFRPDSPTQNEKLFF	TGTGCCAGCAGTTTCCGCCCGGACTCACCAACCCAAAATGAAAAACTGTTTTTT
.	many	TRBV4-1	TRBJ1-5	CASSQAEGSGPQHF	TGCGCCAGCAGCCAAGCCGAGGGGAGTGGACCCCAGCATTTT
.	many	TRBV4-3	TRBJ1-5	CASSQDRHGGGPQHF	TGCGCCAGCAGCCAAGACCGCCACGGCGGGGGGCCCCAGCATTTT
.	few	TRBV11-3	TRBJ2-7	CASSEDRSSYEQYF	TGTGCCAGCAGCGAAGACAGATCCTCCTACGAGCAGTACTTC
TRBD1	few	TRBV20-1	TRBJ1-6	CSAREGQGAWWNSPLHF	TGCAGTGCTAGAGAGGGACAGGGGGCCTGGTGGAATTCACCCCTCCACTTT
.	.	TRBV3-1	TRBJ2-3	CASSQDARASTDTQYF	TGTGCCAGCAGCCAAGATGCCAGGGCTAGCACAGATACGCAGTATTTT
TRBD2	.	TRBV4-3	TRBJ2-1	CASSQTRTSGNFF	TGCGCCAGCAGCCAGACCCGGACTAGCGGGAATTTCTTC
.	.	TRBV19	TRBJ1-5	CASSNSPSGNWHF	TGTGCCAGTAGTAACAGCCCCAGTGGGAATTGGCATTTT
.	many	TRBV5-4	TRBJ2-7	CASSLGRGLSYEQYF	TGTGCCAGCAGCTTGGGCAGGGGATTGTCCTACGAGCAGTACTTC
.	.	TRBV4-1	TRBJ1-3	CASSQGGGDSGNTIYF	TGCGCCAGCAGCCAAGGGGGCGGAGACTCTGGAAACACCATATATTTT
.	few	TRBV19	TRBJ1-2	CASSPRQFYGYTF	TGTGCCAGTAGTCCCCGACAGTTCTATGGCTACACCTTC
TRBD2	.	TRBV6-2/TRBV6-3	TRBJ2-2	CASRGLAGGPYTGELFF	TGTGCCAGCAGGGGACTAGCGGGGGGGCCGTACACCGGGGAGCTGTTTTTT
TRBD1	.	TRBV7-2	TRBJ2-7	CASSHGTGGFYEQHF	TGTGCCAGCAGCCACGGGACAGGGGGCTTCTACGAGCAGCACTTC
.	.	TRBV4-1	TRBJ1-5	CASSQDRAEAQPQHF	TGCGCCAGCAGCCAAGATCGGGCAGAGGCTCAGCCCCAGCATTTT
.	many	TRBV4-1	TRBJ1-1	CASSQEGTSGTEAFF	TGCGCCAGCAGCCAAGAAGGGACATCAGGGACTGAAGCTTTCTTT
.	many	TRBV11-2	TRBJ2-3	CASSLLPPEDTQYF	TGTGCCAGCAGCTTACTACCGCCCGAAGATACGCAGTATTTT
.	few	TRBV27	TRBJ1-1	CASSANPTSSPNTEAFF	TGTGCCAGCAGTGCAAACCCGACCTCTTCCCCGAACACTGAAGCTTTCTTT
.	few	TRBV27	TRBJ2-5	CASSPGGGFDQETQYF	TGTGCCAGCAGCCCTGGGGGCGGGTTCGATCAAGAGACCCAGTACTTC
.	many	TRBV7-9	TRBJ2-5	CASSFPQGHFETQYF	TGTGCCAGCAGCTTCCCTCAGGGCCATTTTGAGACCCAGTACTTC
TRBD1	.	TRBV6-2/TRBV6-3	TRBJ1-1	CASSYGGTANTEAFF	TGTGCCAGCAGTTACGGGGGGACAGCGAACACTGAAGCTTTCTTT
.	.	TRBV6-1	TRBJ2-7	CASRHSGGFYEQYF	TGTGCCAGCAGGCACTCTGGGGGGTTTTACGAGCAGTACTTC
.	.	TRBV5-1	TRBJ1-5	CASSLGDGPNRPQHF	TGCGCCAGCAGCTTGGGGGACGGACCCAATCGGCCCCAGCATTTT
.	few	TRBV19	TRBJ1-6	CASSIGHPVGSPLHF	TGTGCCAGTAGTATAGGACACCCGGTCGGTTCACCCCTCCACTTT
TRBD2	many	TRBV6-2/TRBV6-3	TRBJ2-7	CASSSGRPYEQYF	TGTGCCAGCAGTAGCGGGAGGCCCTACGAGCAGTACTTC
.	.	TRBV21-1	TRBJ2-7	CASSKKQRRTAREQYF	TGTGCCAGCAGCAAAAAACAGCGGAGGACTGCTCGGGAGCAGTACTTC
TRBD2	few	TRBV6-5	TRBJ2-1	CASRLLAGGRDEQFF	TGTGCCAGCAGGCTACTAGCGGGGGGAAGGGATGAGCAGTTCTTC
TRBD2	many	TRBV7-9	TRBJ2-3	CAGRVAGVTDTQYF	TGTGCCGGACGAGTAGCGGGAGTTACAGATACGCAGTATTTT
TRBD2	many	TRBV28	TRBJ2-2	CASSFLAGVGTGELFF	TGTGCCAGCAGTTTTCTAGCGGGAGTGGGGACCGGGGAGCTGTTTTTT
.	.	TRBV11-2	TRBJ2-7	CASSLIPLQLAHEQYF	TGTGCCAGCAGCTTAATTCCCCTCCAGCTAGCGCACGAGCAGTACTTC
.	.	TRBV2	TRBJ2-5	CASTPRVQETQYF	TGTGCCAGCACCCCCCGGGTCCAAGAGACCCAGTACTTC
.	many	TRBV20-1	TRBJ1-6	CSAIPNSPLHF	TGCAGTGCCATACCTAATTCACCCCTCCACTTT